The T cell receptor beta chain described here comes from a study of blood T cell repertoires in COVID-19. The wider study: Acute and convalescent COVID-19 samples came from the United States, Italy and Spain. T cells, B-cell-depleted T cells, or PBMCs supplied cDNA or gDNA.

Trimming took 11 bases from V and 9 from J; bases not matched to a gene: 6. There are 13 residues in the CDR3. The germline gives CDR1 WNHNN, CDR2 SYGVQD (reference sequence). Sequencing used immunoSEQ multiplex PCR; TCRdb keeps in-frame clones, though not all of them. Of 250,000 or so clones detected, roughly 84% appear once; the ten largest clones hold less than 2%. The receptor comes from a middle-aged woman who had recovered from COVID-19. Material: peripheral blood. The chain combines TRBV10-1 with TRBJ1-6, with 11 bases identical to TRBD1. The CDR3 here is CAAYGTGGSPLHF. The CDR3 DNA reads as TGCGCCGCCTACGGGACAGGGGGTTCACCCCTCCACTTT.